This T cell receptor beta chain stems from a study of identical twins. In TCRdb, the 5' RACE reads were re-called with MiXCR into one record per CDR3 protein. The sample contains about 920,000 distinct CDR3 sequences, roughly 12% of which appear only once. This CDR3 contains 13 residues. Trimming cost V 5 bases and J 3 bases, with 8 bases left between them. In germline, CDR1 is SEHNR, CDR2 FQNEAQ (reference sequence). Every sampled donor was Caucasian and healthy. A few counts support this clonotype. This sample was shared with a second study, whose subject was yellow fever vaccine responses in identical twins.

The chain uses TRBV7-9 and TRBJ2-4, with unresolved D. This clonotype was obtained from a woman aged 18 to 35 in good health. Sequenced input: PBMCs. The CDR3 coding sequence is TGTGCCAGCAGCCCCCGGGTCAAAAACATTCAGTACTTC. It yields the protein CASSPRVKNIQYF.